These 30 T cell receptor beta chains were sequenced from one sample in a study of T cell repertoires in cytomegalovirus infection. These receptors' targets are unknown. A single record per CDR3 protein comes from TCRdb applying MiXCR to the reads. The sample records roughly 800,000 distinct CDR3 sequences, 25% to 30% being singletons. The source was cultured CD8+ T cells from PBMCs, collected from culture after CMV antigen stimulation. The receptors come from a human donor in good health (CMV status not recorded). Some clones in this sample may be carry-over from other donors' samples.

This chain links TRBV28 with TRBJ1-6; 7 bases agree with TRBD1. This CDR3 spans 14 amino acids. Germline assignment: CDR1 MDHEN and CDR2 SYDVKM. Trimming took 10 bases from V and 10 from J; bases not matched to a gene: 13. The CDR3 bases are TGTGCCACCCGAACAATGACAGGGAGGTCACCCCTCCACTTT. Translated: CATRTMTGRSPLHF.

This CDR3 is CATSPRTGGGRSYNSPLHF. The CDR3 coding sequence is TGTGCCACCAGCCCCCGAACGGGGGGCGGTAGGTCCTATAATTCACCCCTCCACTTT. This chain links TRBV15 with TRBJ1-6, with TRBD1 as a possible D gene (6 bases). Germline CDR1 reads LNHNV; CDR2 reads YYDKDF (reference sequence). The germline V and J ends were trimmed by 5 bases and 1 base, with 21 bases remaining between them. There are 19 residues in the CDR3.

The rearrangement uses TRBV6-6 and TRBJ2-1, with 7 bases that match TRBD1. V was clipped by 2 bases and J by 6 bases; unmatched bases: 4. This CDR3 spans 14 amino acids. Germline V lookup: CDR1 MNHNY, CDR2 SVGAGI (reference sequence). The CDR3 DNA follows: TGTGCCAGCAGTTACGGGACAGTCTTCAATGAGCAGTTCTTC. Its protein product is CASSYGTVFNEQFF.

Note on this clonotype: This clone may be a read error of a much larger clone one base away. The chain's CDR3 is CARSLHPNQPQHF. The CDR3 DNA reads TGTGCCAGGAGCCTCCACCCCAATCAGCCCCAGCATTTT. The chain couples TRBV7-3 to TRBJ1-5; D not certain. From germline, CDR1 is SGHTA and CDR2 FQGTGA. CDR3 size: 13 residues. V shed 9 bases and J shed 3 bases, with 12 bases lying between them.

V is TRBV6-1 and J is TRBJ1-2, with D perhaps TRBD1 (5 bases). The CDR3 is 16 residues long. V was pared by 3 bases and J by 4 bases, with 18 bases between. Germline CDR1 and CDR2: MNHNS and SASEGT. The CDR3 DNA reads TGTGCCAGCAGTGACCTCTCGGGGGGTTGGAGCTATGGCTACACCTTC. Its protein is CASSDLSGGWSYGYTF.

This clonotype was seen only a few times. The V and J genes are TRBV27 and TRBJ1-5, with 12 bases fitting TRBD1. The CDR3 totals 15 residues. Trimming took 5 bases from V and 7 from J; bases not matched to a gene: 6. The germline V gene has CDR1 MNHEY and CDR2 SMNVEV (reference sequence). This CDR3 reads CASSPGTGGAQPQHF. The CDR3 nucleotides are TGTGCCAGCAGTCCCGGGACAGGGGGCGCGCAGCCCCAGCATTTT.

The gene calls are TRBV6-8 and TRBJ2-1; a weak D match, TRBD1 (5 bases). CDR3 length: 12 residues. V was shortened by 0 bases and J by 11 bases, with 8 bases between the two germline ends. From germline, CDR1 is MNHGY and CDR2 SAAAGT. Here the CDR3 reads CASSYSRQQQFF. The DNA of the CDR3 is TGTGCCAGCAGTTACTCCAGACAGCAGCAGTTCTTC.

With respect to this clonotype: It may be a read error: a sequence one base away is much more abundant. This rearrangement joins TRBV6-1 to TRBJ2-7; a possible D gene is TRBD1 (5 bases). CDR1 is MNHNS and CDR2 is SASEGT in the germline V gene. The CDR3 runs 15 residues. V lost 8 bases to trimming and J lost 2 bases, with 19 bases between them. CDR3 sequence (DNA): TGTGCCAGCTTCGATCGTTCAGGGTATACCTACGAGCAGTACGTC. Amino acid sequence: CASFDRSGYTYEQYV.

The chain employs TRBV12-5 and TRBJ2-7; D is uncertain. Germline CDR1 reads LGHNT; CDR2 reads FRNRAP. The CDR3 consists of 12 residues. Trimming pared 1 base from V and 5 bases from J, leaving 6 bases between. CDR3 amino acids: CASGLGLDEQYF. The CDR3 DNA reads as TGTGCTAGTGGTTTGGGCTTGGACGAGCAGTACTTC. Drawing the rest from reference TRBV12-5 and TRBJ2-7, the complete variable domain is DARVTQTPRHKVTEMGQEVTMRCQPILGHNTVFWYRQTMMQGLELLAYFRNRAPLDDSGMPKDRFSAEMPDATLATLKIQPSEPRDSAVYFCASGLGLDEQYFGPGTRLTVT.

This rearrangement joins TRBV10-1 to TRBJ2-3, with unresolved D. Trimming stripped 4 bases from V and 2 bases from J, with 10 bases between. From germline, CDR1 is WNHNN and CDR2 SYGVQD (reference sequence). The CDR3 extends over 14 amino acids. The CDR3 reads CASSVSDLTDTQYF. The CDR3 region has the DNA TGCGCCAGCAGTGTGTCGGATCTCACAGATACGCAGTATTTT.

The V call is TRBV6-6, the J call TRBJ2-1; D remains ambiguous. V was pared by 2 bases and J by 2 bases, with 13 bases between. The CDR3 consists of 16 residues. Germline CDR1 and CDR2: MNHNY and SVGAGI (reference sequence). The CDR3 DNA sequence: TGTGCCAGCAGTTACGTCGACAAACGCACCTACAATGAGCAGTTCTTC. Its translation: CASSYVDKRTYNEQFF.

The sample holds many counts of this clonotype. The CDR3 sequence: CASSSSGGLSYEQYF. For the CDR3, the DNA is TGTGCCAGCAGCTCCAGCGGGGGCCTCTCCTACGAGCAGTACTTC. The chain employs TRBV3-1 and TRBJ2-7, with 8 nucleotides matching TRBD2. V dropped 5 bases and J dropped 0; count of bases not matched to a gene: 6. This CDR3 spans 15 amino acids. From germline, CDR1 is LGHDT and CDR2 YNNKEL (reference sequence).

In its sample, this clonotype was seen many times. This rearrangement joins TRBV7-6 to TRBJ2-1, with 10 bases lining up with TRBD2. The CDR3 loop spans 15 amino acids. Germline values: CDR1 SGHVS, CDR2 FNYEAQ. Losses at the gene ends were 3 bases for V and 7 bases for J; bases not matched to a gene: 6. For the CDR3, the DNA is TGTGCCAGCAGCTTCCTAGCGGGGGCGGGGAATGAGCAGTTCTTC. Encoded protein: CASSFLAGAGNEQFF.

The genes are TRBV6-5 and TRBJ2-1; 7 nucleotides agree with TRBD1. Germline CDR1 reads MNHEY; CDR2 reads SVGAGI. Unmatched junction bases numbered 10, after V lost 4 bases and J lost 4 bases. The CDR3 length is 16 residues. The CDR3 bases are TGTGCCAGCAGTTCGATAGGGGGCATGTCTTACAATGAGCAGTTCTTC. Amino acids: CASSSIGGMSYNEQFF.

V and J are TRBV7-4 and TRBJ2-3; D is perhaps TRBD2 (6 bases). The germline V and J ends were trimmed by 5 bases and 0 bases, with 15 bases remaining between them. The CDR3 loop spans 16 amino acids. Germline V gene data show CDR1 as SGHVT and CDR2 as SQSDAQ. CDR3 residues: CASSLRDWSSTDTQYF. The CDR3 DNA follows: TGTGCCAGCAGCCTCCGGGACTGGTCTAGCACAGATACGCAGTATTTT.

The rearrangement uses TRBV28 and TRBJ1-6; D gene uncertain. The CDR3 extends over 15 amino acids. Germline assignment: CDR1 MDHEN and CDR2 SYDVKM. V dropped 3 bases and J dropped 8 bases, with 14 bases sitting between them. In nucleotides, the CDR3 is TGTGCCAGCAGTTTGGTGGGCATCACTTATTCACCCCTCCACTTT. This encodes CASSLVGITYSPLHF. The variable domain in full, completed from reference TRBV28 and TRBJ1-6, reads DVKVTQSSRYLVKRTGEKVFLECVQDMDHENMFWYRQDPGLGLRLIYFSYDVKMKEKGDIPEGYSVSREKKERFSLILESASTNQTSMYLCASSLVGITYSPLHFGNGTRLTVT.

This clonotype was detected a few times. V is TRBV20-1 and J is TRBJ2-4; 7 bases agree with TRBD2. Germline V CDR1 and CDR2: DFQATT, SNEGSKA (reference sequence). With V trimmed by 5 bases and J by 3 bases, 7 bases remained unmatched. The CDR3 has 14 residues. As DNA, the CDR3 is TGCAGTGCTCTAGGGAGGGAAGGCAAAAACATTCAGTACTTC. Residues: CSALGREGKNIQYF.

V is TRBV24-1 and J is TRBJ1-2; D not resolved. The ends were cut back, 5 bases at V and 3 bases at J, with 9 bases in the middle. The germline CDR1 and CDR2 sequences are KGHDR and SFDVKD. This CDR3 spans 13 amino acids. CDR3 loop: CATSGAPDYGYTF. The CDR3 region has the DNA TGTGCCACCAGTGGTGCCCCGGACTATGGCTACACCTTC.

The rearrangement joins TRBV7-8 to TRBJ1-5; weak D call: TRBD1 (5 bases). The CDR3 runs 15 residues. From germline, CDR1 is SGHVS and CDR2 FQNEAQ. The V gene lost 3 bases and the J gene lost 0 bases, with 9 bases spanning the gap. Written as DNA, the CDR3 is TGTGCCAGCAGCTTTGAAAGGGGTAGCAATCAGCCCCAGCATTTT. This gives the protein CASSFERGSNQPQHF.

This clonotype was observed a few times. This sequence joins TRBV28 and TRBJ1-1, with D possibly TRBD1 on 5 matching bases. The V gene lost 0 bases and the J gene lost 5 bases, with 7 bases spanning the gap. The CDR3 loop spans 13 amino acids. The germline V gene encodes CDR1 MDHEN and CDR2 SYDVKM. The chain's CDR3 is CASSLWGGTEAFF. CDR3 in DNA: TGTGCCAGCAGTTTATGGGGGGGGACTGAAGCTTTCTTT.

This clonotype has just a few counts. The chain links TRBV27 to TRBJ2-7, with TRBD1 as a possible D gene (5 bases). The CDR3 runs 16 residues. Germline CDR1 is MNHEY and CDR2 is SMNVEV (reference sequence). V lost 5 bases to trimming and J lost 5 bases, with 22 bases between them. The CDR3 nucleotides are TGTGCCAGCAGTAATCTGAAGGGGCTAGTTAATGACGAGCAGTACTTC. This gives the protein CASSNLKGLVNDEQYF.

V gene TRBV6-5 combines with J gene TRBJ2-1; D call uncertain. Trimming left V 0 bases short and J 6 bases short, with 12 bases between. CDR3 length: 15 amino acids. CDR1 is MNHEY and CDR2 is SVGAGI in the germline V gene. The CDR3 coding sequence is TGTGCCAGCAGTTACTCGATCTCCGCAGGCAATGAGCAGTTCTTC. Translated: CASSYSISAGNEQFF.

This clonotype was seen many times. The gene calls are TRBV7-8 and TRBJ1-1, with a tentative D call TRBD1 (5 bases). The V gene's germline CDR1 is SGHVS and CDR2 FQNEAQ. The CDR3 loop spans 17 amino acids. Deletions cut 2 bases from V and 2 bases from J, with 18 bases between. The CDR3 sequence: CASSLRAQGQANTEAFF. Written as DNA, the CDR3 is TGTGCCAGCAGCTTACGGGCCCAGGGCCAAGCCAACACTGAAGCTTTCTTT.

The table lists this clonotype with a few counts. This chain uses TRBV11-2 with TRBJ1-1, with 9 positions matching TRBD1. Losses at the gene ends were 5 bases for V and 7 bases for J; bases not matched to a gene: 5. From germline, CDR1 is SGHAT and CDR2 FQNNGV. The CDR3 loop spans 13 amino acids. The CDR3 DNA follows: TGTGCCAGCAGCGCCCCGGGACAGGGTGAAGCTTTCTTT. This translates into CASSAPGQGEAFF. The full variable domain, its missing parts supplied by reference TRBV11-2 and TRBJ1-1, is EAGVAQSPRYKIIEKRQSVAFWCNPISGHATLYWYQQILGQGPKLLIQFQNNGVVDDSQLPKDRFSAERLKGVDSTLKIQPAKLEDSAVYLCASSAPGQGEAFFGQGTRLTVV.

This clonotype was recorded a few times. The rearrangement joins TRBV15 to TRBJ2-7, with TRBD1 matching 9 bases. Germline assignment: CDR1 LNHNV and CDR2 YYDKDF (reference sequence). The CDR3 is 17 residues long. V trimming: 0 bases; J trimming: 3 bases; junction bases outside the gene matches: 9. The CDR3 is CATSREYSGQGFYEQYF. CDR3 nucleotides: TGTGCCACCAGCAGAGAGTATTCGGGACAGGGCTTCTACGAGCAGTACTTC.

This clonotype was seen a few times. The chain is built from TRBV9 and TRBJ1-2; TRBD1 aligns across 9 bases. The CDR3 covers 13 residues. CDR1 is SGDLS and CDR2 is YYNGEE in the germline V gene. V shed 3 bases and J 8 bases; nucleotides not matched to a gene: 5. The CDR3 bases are TGTGCCAGCAGCGCCCGGGACAGGGACGGCTACACCTTC. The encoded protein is CASSARDRDGYTF. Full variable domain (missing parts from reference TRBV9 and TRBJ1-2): DSGVTQTPKHLITATGQRVTLRCSPRSGDLSVYWYQQSLDQGLQFLIQYYNGEERAKGNILERFSAQQFPDLHSELNLSSLELGDSALYFCASSARDRDGYTFGSGTRLTVV.

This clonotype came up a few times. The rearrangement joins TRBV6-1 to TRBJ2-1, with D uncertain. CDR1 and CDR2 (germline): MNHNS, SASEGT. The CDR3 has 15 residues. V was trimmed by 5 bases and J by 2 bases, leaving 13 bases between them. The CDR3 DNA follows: TGTGCCAGCAGTTCGTGGGAAGCAACCTACAATGAGCAGTTCTTC. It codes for CASSSWEATYNEQFF.

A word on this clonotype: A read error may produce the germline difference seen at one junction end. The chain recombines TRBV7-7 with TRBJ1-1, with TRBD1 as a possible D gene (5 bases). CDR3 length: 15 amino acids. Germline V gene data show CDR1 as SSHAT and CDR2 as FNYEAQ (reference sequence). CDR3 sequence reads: CASSPYVGDPTEAFF. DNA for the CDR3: TGTGCTAGCAGCCCGTATGTGGGGGACCCCACTGAAGCTTTCTTT.

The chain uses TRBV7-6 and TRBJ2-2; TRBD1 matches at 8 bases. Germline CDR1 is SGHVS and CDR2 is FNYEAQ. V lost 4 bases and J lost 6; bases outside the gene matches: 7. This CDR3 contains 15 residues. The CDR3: CASSYPGGAAGELFF. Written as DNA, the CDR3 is TGTGCCAGCAGCTACCCAGGGGGCGCAGCCGGGGAGCTGTTTTTT. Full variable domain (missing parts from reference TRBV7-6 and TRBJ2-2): GAGVSQSPRYKVTKRGQDVALRCDPISGHVSLYWYRQALGQGPEFLTYFNYEAQQDKSGLPNDRFSAERPEGSISTLTIQRTEQRDSAMYRCASSYPGGAAGELFFGEGSRLTVL.

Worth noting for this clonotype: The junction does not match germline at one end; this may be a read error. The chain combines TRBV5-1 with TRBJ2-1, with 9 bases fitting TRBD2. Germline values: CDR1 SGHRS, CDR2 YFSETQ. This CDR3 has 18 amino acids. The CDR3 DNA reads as TGCGCCGGCAGCTTGGATCTAGCGGGGAGTTCGTGGTACAATGAGCAGTTCTTC. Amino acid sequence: CAGSLDLAGSSWYNEQFF. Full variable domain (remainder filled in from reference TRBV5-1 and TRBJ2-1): KAGVTQTPRYLIKTRGQQVTLSCSPISGHRSVSWYQQTPGQGLQFLFEYFSETQRNKGNFPGRFSGRQFSNSRSEMNVSTLELGDSALYLCAGSLDLAGSSWYNEQFFGPGTRLTVL.